Sequencing of this T cell receptor (beta chain) was carried out in a study of blood T cell repertoires in COVID-19 (dated by TCRdb to the early 2020s). A note on the overall study: Collaborator samples came from the United States, Italy and Spain and covered acute and convalescent phases of COVID-19. The prospective study material was composed of cDNA or gDNA derived from T cells, B-cell-depleted T cells, or PBMCs. Deeply sampled blood TCRbeta repertoires from subjects exposed to, actively infected with, or recovered from COVID-19 were included in the dataset. The repertoires were made available in a free public database intended to serve as a resource for research on the immune response to SARS-CoV-2. The samples were drawn from two sources: the first 160 participants of the ongoing ImmuneRACE study, and over 950 subjects contributed by 6 global collaborators. A de-identified subject ID, COVID-19 status, age in years and sex were almost always included in the sample metadata. HLA class I and class II types, where available, came from metadata supplied by the sample provider rather than from assay-based typing. The paper as a whole reports these results and caveats: Clinical and demographic metadata were provided uncurated, with the amount varying by source and participant.

TCRbeta CDR3 regions were amplified from genomic DNA by means of the immunoSEQ Assay, a bias-controlled multiplex PCR. Per the original workflow: The number of nucleated cells in each sample was estimated by amplification of reference gene primers within the assay. To quantify the absolute abundance of each unique TCRbeta CDR3 rearrangement, sequence reads were collapsed and filtered. For each sample, productive Simpson clonality was calculated as the square root of Simpson's diversity index across productive rearrangements. Sourced from immuneACCESS, this table was stored by TCRdb with only in-frame sequences that have V and J called. A share of the clones is absent; for the studies checked, an unresolved V gene accounts for under half, and the remainder has no known explanation. V, J and clone size are taken as reported in that table, and D and trimming were inferred from the DNA itself. The sample table holds a few hundred thousand clones, of which approximately 88% were seen once. The ten most abundant clones make up 0.7% of the sample.

The CDR3, from cysteine to phenylalanine, totals 15 residues. Just the 45-base CDR3 DNA is kept, in frame starting at base 1. CDR1 and CDR2 (LGHDT, YNNKEL) derive from the germline V gene (reference sequence). Germline trimming amounts to 1 base on V and 4 bases on J, with 2 as the count of junction bases outside the gene matches. Whole blood was collected in K2EDTA tubes by collaborating institutions according to the institutions' own protocols. Collaborator samples were shipped for TCRbeta analysis as frozen whole blood, isolated PBMCs, or DNA extracted from either sample type. This clone was seen more than once but under ten times. Its antigen remains unidentified. No per-base quality is available; no much larger clone lies one base away.

The sequenced material came from peripheral blood. This receptor was obtained from a human donor in a cohort sampled during active COVID-19. This chain joins TRBV3-1 (or the pseudogene TRBV3-2) to TRBJ2-7, with TRBD2 matching 12 junction bases. The base sequence is TGTGCCAGCAGCCAAGGGCTAGCGGGAGGGTACGAGCAGTACTTC. Translated, this is CASSQGLAGGYEQYF.